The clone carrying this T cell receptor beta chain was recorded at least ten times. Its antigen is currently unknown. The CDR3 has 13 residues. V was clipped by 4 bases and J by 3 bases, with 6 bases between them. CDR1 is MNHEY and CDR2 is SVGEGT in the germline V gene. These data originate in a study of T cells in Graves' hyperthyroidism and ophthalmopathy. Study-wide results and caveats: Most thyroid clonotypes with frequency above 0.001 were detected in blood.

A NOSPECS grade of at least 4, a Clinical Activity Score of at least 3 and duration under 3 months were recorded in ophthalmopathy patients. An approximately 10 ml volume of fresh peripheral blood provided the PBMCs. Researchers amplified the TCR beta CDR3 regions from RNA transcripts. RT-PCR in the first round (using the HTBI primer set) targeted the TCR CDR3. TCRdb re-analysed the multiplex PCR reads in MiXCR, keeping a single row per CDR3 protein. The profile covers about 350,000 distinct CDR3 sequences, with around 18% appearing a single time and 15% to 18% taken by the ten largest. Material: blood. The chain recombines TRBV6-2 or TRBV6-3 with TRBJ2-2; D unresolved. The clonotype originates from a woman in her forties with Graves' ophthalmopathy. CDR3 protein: CASSSRYTGELFF. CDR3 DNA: TGTGCCAGCAGTTCTCGATACACCGGGGAGCTGTTTTTT.